Presented here are 29 T cell receptor beta chains from one specimen sequenced in a study of early T cells in non-severe SARS-CoV-2 infection. Each CDR3 protein gets one entry after TCRdb re-called the 5' RACE reads with MiXCR. The sample lists just over 60,000 distinct CDR3 sequences, roughly a tenth occurring once. The material sequenced was whole blood. The receptors shown here come from an adult who was a healthcare worker with PCR-confirmed SARS-CoV-2 infection or an uninfected control (not recorded which).

This clonotype was counted at least ten times. The chain uses TRBV6-5 and TRBJ2-1; D might be TRBD1 (6 bases). The CDR3 loop spans 16 amino acids. Germline CDR1 is MNHEY and CDR2 is SVGAGI. V lost 2 bases and J 0 bases, leaving 11 bases between the germline ends. The CDR3 sequence: CASSYPDRGSYNEQFF. Here the CDR3 DNA reads TGTGCCAGCAGTTACCCGGACAGAGGCTCCTACAATGAGCAGTTCTTC.

This clonotype was recorded at least ten times. V and J are TRBV7-3 and TRBJ2-3, with D possibly being TRBD1 or TRBD2 (6 bases each). Germline V CDR1 and CDR2: SGHTA, FQGTGA. This CDR3 has 16 amino acids. Trimming took 5 bases from V and 2 from J, leaving 17 bases between them. CDR3 nucleotide sequence: TGTGCCAGCAGCCCCCAAGGGAGGACAGACACAGATACGCAGTATTTT. Protein product: CASSPQGRTDTDTQYF. Variable domain in full (rest from reference TRBV7-3 and TRBJ2-3): GAGVSQTPSNKVTEKGKYVELRCDPISGHTALYWYRQSLGQGPEFLIYFQGTGAADDSGLPNDRFFAVRPEGSVSTLKIQRTERGDSAVYLCASSPQGRTDTDTQYFGPGTRLTVL.

This clonotype came up many times. The chain carries TRBV12-3 or TRBV12-4 and TRBJ2-3; 7 bases agree with TRBD1. This CDR3 has 17 residues. Trimming removed 4 bases from V and 2 bases from J; junction bases left unmatched: 12. The CDR3 spells CASSSSPGTADTDTQYF. CDR3 DNA sequence: TGTGCCAGCAGTTCCTCCCCCGGGACAGCCGACACAGATACGCAGTATTTT.

This clonotype was seen a few times. J is TRBJ1-4 and V is TRBV6-6, with D possibly matching TRBD1 (5 bases). Germline CDR1 MNHNY, CDR2 SVGAGI (reference sequence). Trimming took 7 bases from V and 6 from J, leaving 9 bases between them. CDR3 length: 12 amino acids. The CDR3: CASTGSDEKLFF. The DNA for the CDR3 is TGTGCCAGCACAGGGTCCGATGAAAAACTGTTTTTT.

This clonotype was seen a handful of times. The V gene is TRBV2, the J gene TRBJ2-3; tentative D call: TRBD2 (6 bases). The V end was cut by 6 bases, the J end by 2 bases, with 18 bases between. CDR3 size: 16 residues. In germline, CDR1 is SNHLY, CDR2 FYNNEI. The CDR3 DNA is TGTGCCAGCAGCCTACAAGCGGGCCTTCTCACAGATACGCAGTATTTT. Amino acids: CASSLQAGLLTDTQYF.

This clonotype was counted between two and nine times. The rearrangement uses TRBV3-1 and TRBJ1-1; D not certain. The CDR3 is made up of 13 amino acids. Germline V gives CDR1 LGHDT, CDR2 YNNKEL (reference sequence). V lost 4 bases to trimming and J lost 1 base, with 7 bases between them. The CDR3 sequence: CASSPSGNTEAFF. The CDR3 bases are TGTGCCAGCAGCCCCAGCGGGAACACTGAAGCTTTCTTT.

This clonotype was recorded a few times. The chain joins TRBV10-2 to TRBJ2-5; 11 bases match TRBD1. The V segment lost 4 bases and the J segment 1 base; nucleotides outside the gene matches: 2. Germline assignment: CDR1 WSHSY and CDR2 SAAADI. This CDR3 is built from 15 residues. CDR3 amino acids: CASSAGTGGQETQYF. The DNA for the CDR3 is TGCGCCAGCAGTGCGGGGACAGGGGGCCAAGAGACCCAGTACTTC.

This clonotype came up many times. The chain is built from TRBV9 and TRBJ2-3; D is unresolved. The V end was cut by 4 bases, the J end by 4 bases, with 7 bases between. From germline, CDR1 is SGDLS and CDR2 YYNGEE. CDR3 length equals 12 residues. DNA for the CDR3: TGTGCCAGCAGCCCCCCGTCAGATACGCAGTATTTT. Its protein product is CASSPPSDTQYF. Based on the CDR3 plus reference TRBV9 and TRBJ2-3, the full variable domain is DSGVTQTPKHLITATGQRVTLRCSPRSGDLSVYWYQQSLDQGLQFLIQYYNGEERAKGNILERFSAQQFPDLHSELNLSSLELGDSALYFCASSPPSDTQYFGPGTRLTVL.

The chain joins TRBV4-1 to TRBJ2-1, with D possibly being TRBD1 (6 bases). This CDR3 comprises 17 residues. Trimming left V 1 base short and J 0 bases short, with 13 bases between. CDR1 and CDR2 from the germline V gene are MGHRA and YSYEKL. The CDR3 loop is CASSQGRQASSYNEQFF. Written as DNA, the CDR3 is TGCGCCAGCAGCCAAGGCAGACAGGCGAGCTCCTACAATGAGCAGTTCTTC.

In its sample, this clonotype was seen a few times. This sequence joins TRBV7-9 and TRBJ1-2; weak D call: TRBD1 (5 bases). Trimming removed 1 base at V and 4 bases at J, with 13 bases between. The germline CDR1 and CDR2 sequences are SEHNR and FQNEAQ (reference sequence). CDR3 size: 15 residues. CDR3 DNA sequence: TGTGCCAGCAGCTTAGTAGGGGACGGGACCTATGGCTACACCTTC. It specifies CASSLVGDGTYGYTF.

This clonotype was counted between two and nine times. CDR3 nucleotides: TGCAGTGCATCCGGACTAGCGGGGGGGCAGGAGACCCAGTACTTC. It is translated as CSASGLAGGQETQYF. The chain has TRBV20-1 and TRBJ2-5; 15 bases agree with TRBD2. The ends lost 6 bases at V and 5 bases at J; junction bases unmatched: 7. The CDR3 is 15 amino acids. Germline CDR1 reads DFQATT; CDR2 reads SNEGSKA (reference sequence).

In this sample, this clonotype turned up many times. J is TRBJ1-1 and V is TRBV4-1; D might be TRBD1 (6 bases). Looked up from germline, CDR1 is MGHRA and CDR2 is YSYEKL. Trimming took 6 bases from V and 4 from J, leaving 18 bases between them. CDR3 length: 15 residues. The CDR3 nucleotides are TGCGCCAGCAGACCCGGGTCGGGGGCTGTCACTGAAGCTTTCTTT. Translated: CASRPGSGAVTEAFF.

V and J are TRBV25-1 and TRBJ1-1; weak D call: TRBD1 (6 bases). The CDR3 has 13 amino acids. Trimming took 5 bases from V and 6 from J, leaving 13 bases between them. From germline, CDR1 is MGHDK and CDR2 SYGVNS. The chain's CDR3 is CASSIDRYAEAFF. DNA for the CDR3: TGTGCCAGCAGTATAGACAGGTACGCTGAAGCTTTCTTT.

This clonotype was counted at least ten times. This rearrangement joins TRBV3-1 to TRBJ2-5; D call uncertain. Trimming cost V 0 bases and J 4 bases, with 12 bases left between them. From germline, CDR1 is LGHDT and CDR2 YNNKEL (reference sequence). The CDR3 is 15 residues long. The CDR3 loop is CASSQDPARAETQYF. The CDR3 nucleotides are TGTGCCAGCAGCCAAGATCCGGCGCGCGCAGAGACCCAGTACTTC.

This clonotype was counted only a few times. V usage is TRBV30 and J usage is TRBJ2-2; no clear D. Trimming removed 1 base from V and 4 bases from J, with 10 bases in between. The CDR3 is made up of 14 amino acids. Germline V gene lookup returns CDR1 GTSNPN and CDR2 SVGIG (reference sequence). The CDR3 loop is CAWSAGTVTGELFF. CDR3 coding DNA: TGTGCCTGGAGTGCAGGAACGGTCACCGGGGAGCTGTTTTTT.

This chain joins TRBV12-3 or TRBV12-4 and TRBJ2-1, with D possibly matching TRBD1 (6 bases). V lost 4 bases and J lost 6, with 16 bases in between. This CDR3 has 15 residues. Here the CDR3 reads CASSSRNRASNEQFF. The CDR3 nucleotides read TGTGCCAGCAGTTCCCGGAACAGGGCTAGCAATGAGCAGTTCTTC.

This clonotype was picked up a small number of times. The chain's CDR3 is CASSLAPQGGTDTQYF. The CDR3 region has the DNA TGCGCCAGCAGCTTAGCCCCACAGGGGGGCACAGATACGCAGTATTTT. The chain has TRBV5-1 and TRBJ2-3; 8 nucleotides align to TRBD1. Looked up from germline, CDR1 is SGHRS and CDR2 is YFSETQ. There are 16 residues in the CDR3. After removal of 2 bases from V and 1 base from J, the junction contained 6 bases not matched to a gene.

V gene TRBV7-8 combines with J gene TRBJ1-5, with D possibly matching TRBD1 (5 bases). CDR3 length equals 14 residues. The V end was cut by 5 bases, the J end by 2 bases, with 10 bases between. Germline V gene data show CDR1 as SGHVS and CDR2 as FQNEAQ. In DNA form, the CDR3 reads TGTGCCAGCAGCGGGGCCCTGGGCAATCAGCCCCAGCATTTT. It specifies CASSGALGNQPQHF.

The V gene is TRBV2, the J gene TRBJ2-7; a weak D match, TRBD1 (5 bases). Per germline, CDR1 SNHLY and CDR2 FYNNEI. Trimming shortened V by 6 bases and J by 6 bases, and 15 bases separated the two germline ends. This CDR3 is built from 13 residues. For the CDR3, the DNA is TGTGCCAGCAGATCCTTGGACATCCCCGAGCAGTACGTC. It codes for CASRSLDIPEQYV.

This chain connects TRBV12-3 or TRBV12-4 to TRBJ1-1; TRBD1 aligns across 8 bases. Losses at the gene ends were 6 bases for V and 3 bases for J; bases not matched to a gene: 3. The CDR3 has 13 amino acids. CDR3 region: CASRDREDTEAFF. The CDR3 bases are TGTGCCAGCAGGGACAGGGAAGACACTGAAGCTTTCTTT.

The rearrangement joins TRBV19 to TRBJ2-3, with a possible D match to TRBD2 (7 bases). The CDR3 extends over 17 amino acids. Germline V gene lookup returns CDR1 LNHDA and CDR2 SQIVND (reference sequence). Trimming pared 5 bases from V and 2 bases from J, leaving 20 bases between. Written as DNA, the CDR3 is TGTGCCAGTAGTGATTCGGGGGGCTTCCACTTCACAGATACGCAGTATTTT. Amino acid sequence: CASSDSGGFHFTDTQYF.

This chain uses TRBV20-1 with TRBJ2-3; D not resolved. V shed 0 bases and J shed 0 bases, with 13 bases lying between them. The CDR3 runs 16 residues. Germline V gene data show CDR1 as DFQATT and CDR2 as SNEGSKA (reference sequence). The CDR3 DNA follows: TGCAGTGCTAGAGATCGTGGGCGATCTAGCACAGATACGCAGTATTTT. Its translation is CSARDRGRSSTDTQYF.

Written as DNA, the CDR3 is TGTGCCAGCAGCCGACCGACCACCGGGGAGCTGTTTTTT. Its protein is CASSRPTTGELFF. This chain links TRBV7-2 with TRBJ2-2; D is undetermined. The CDR3 contains 13 residues. Trimming cost V 5 bases and J 4 bases, with 8 bases left between them. From germline, CDR1 is SGHTA and CDR2 FQGNSA.

This chain connects TRBV5-1 to TRBJ2-2; D not certain. In germline, CDR1 is SGHRS, CDR2 YFSETQ. V was pared by 1 base and J by 2 bases, with 9 bases between. The CDR3 loop spans 15 amino acids. CDR3 region: CASSLMQDNTGELFF. CDR3 DNA sequence: TGCGCCAGCAGCTTGATGCAGGATAACACCGGGGAGCTGTTTTTT.

The rearrangement links TRBV6-6 to TRBJ2-2, with unresolved D. Germline V gene sequence: CDR1 MNHNY, CDR2 SVGAGI (reference sequence). V lost 4 bases, J lost 6 bases, and 12 bases lay in between. This CDR3 is built from 14 residues. CDR3 protein: CASSSGQVAGELFF. CDR3 DNA sequence: TGTGCCAGCAGTTCCGGTCAGGTAGCCGGGGAGCTGTTTTTT.

This clonotype was observed many times. The chain carries TRBV10-3 and TRBJ2-7; 11 nucleotides line up with TRBD1. The V and J ends lost 4 bases and 5 bases, in that order; junction bases with no gene match: 7. This CDR3 has 15 residues. Germline CDR1 ENHRY, CDR2 SYGVKD. The CDR3 sequence: CAISGGQGALNEQYV. The DNA for the CDR3 is TGTGCCATCAGTGGTGGACAGGGGGCTCTAAACGAGCAGTACGTC.

This clonotype showed up just a few times. The CDR3 nucleotides read TGCAGTGCCGAGCCAGGTGAAAAACTGTTTTTT. It is translated as CSAEPGEKLFF. The chain recombines TRBV20-1 with TRBJ1-4, with D unresolved. The CDR3 sequence is 11 residues long. Trimming removed 6 bases from V and 7 bases from J, with 9 bases in between. Germline loops: CDR1 DFQATT, CDR2 SNEGSKA (reference sequence).

This clonotype was detected a few times. One junction end disagrees with the germline gene, perhaps due to a read error. The chain links TRBV12-3 or TRBV12-4 to TRBJ2-1; D is perhaps TRBD2 (5 bases). The CDR3 loop spans 17 amino acids. The CDR3 coding sequence is TGTGCCAGCAGCCTCCGGGTTGTGGGGAGCTCCAACAATGAGCAGTTCTTC. It is translated as CASSLRVVGSSNNEQFF.

The chain joins TRBV6-6 to TRBJ1-5; possibly TRBD1 for D (6 bases). The CDR3 loop spans 14 amino acids. The germline V gene has CDR1 MNHNY and CDR2 SVGAGI (reference sequence). V lost 2 bases to trimming and J lost 7 bases, with 12 bases between them. The DNA of the CDR3 is TGTGCCAGCAGTTACAGTGAGGGGGGCCAGCCCCAGCATTTT. Protein sequence: CASSYSEGGQPQHF.